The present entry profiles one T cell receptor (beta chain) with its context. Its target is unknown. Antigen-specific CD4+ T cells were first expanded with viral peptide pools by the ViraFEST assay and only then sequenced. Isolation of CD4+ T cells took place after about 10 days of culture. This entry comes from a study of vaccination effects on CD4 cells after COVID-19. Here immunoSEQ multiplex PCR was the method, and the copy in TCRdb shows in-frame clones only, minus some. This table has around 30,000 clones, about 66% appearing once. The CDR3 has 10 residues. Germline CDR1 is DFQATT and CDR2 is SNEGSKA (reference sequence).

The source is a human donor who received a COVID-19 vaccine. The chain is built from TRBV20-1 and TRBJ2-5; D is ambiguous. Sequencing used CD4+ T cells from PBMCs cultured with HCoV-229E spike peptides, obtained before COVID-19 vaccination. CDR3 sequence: CSVTRETQYF. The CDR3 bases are TGCAGCGTAACCCGGGAGACCCAGTACTTC.